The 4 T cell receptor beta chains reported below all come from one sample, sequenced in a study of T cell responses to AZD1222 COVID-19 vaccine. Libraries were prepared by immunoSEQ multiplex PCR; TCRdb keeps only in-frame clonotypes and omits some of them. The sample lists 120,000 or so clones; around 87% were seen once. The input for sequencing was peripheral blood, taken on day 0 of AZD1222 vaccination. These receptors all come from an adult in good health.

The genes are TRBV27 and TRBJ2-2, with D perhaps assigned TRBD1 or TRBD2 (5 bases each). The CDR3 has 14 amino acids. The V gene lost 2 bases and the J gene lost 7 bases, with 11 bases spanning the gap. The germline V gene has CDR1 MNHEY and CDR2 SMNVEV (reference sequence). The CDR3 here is CASSLIGAGGELFF. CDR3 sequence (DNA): TGTGCCAGCAGTTTAATCGGGGCCGGCGGGGAGCTGTTTTTT.

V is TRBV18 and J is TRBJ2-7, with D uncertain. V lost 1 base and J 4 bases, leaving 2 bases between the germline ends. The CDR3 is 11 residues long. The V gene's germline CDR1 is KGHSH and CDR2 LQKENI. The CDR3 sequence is CASSPQYEQYF. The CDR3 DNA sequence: TGTGCCAGCTCACCACAGTACGAGCAGTACTTC.

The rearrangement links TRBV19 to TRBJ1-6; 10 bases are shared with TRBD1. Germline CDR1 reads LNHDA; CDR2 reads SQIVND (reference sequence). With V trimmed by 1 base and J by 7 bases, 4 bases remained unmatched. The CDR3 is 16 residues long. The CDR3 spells CASSIVSGQGNSPLHF. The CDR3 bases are TGTGCCAGTAGTATAGTCTCGGGACAGGGGAATTCACCCCTCCACTTT.

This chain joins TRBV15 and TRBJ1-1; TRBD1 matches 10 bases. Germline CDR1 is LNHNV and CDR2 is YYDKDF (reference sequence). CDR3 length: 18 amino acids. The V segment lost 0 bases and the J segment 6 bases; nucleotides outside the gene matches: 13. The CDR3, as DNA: TGTGCCACCAGCAGAGATTCAATTCCGGGACAGGGGATCGCTGAAGCTTTCTTT. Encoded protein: CATSRDSIPGQGIAEAFF.